A single sample gave rise to the 10 T cell receptor beta chains below, sequenced in a study of blood T cell repertoires in COVID-19. Profiling relied on immunoSEQ multiplex PCR, and the TCRdb table lists in-frame clones only, not all of them. Of around 260,000 clones in the sample, about 90% were seen once. The specimen was peripheral blood. The receptor set was obtained from a woman between 40 and 55 years old who had recovered from COVID-19.

This clone was observed a single time. The chain has TRBV6-2 or TRBV6-3 and TRBJ1-2, with a weak D call TRBD1 (5 bases). In germline, CDR1 is MNHEY, CDR2 SVGEGT. Trimming took off 0 bases at V and 5 bases at J, with 16 bases between the two ends. This CDR3 region has 16 residues. This CDR3 is CASSYSKAQGFYGYTF. In nucleotides, the CDR3 is TGTGCCAGCAGTTACTCGAAGGCGCAGGGTTTTTATGGCTACACCTTC.

This chain uses TRBV13 with TRBJ1-2; possible D gene TRBD1, 5 bases. CDR3 length: 15 amino acids. Trimming shortened V by 5 bases and J by 0 bases, and 13 bases separated the two germline ends. The germline V gene has CDR1 PRHDT and CDR2 FYEKMQ (reference sequence). CDR3 sequence (DNA): TGTGCCAGCAGCCCAGGGCGGAGCGCTAACTATGGCTACACCTTC. Amino acids: CASSPGRSANYGYTF.

This clone was observed once. The CDR3, as DNA: TGTGCCTGGAGTGCCGGGACCGCCGGGGGGTCACCCCTCCACTTT. Translated: CAWSAGTAGGSPLHF. The chain has TRBV30 and TRBJ1-6, with a weak D call TRBD1 (5 bases). This CDR3 is built from 15 residues. In germline, CDR1 is GTSNPN, CDR2 SVGIG (reference sequence). V dropped 1 base and J dropped 10 bases, with 17 bases sitting between them. The full variable domain, completed using reference TRBV30 and TRBJ1-6, is SQTIHQWPATLVQPVGSPLSLECTVEGTSNPNLYWYRQAAGRGLQLLFYSVGIGQISSEVPQNLSASRPQDRQFILSSKKLLLSDSGFYLCAWSAGTAGGSPLHFGNGTRLTVT.

J is TRBJ1-2 and V is TRBV7-2, with unresolved D. This CDR3 region has 13 residues. CDR1 and CDR2 from the germline V gene are SGHTA and FQGNSA. Trimming shortened V by 1 base and J by 4 bases, and 7 bases separated the two germline ends. The CDR3 region has the DNA TGTGCCAGCAGCTTAGACAGAATCTATGGCTACACCTTC. It is translated as CASSLDRIYGYTF.

V and J are TRBV6-5 and TRBJ2-7, with a weak D call TRBD2 (6 bases). This CDR3 region has 13 residues. Germline V gene lookup returns CDR1 MNHEY and CDR2 SVGAGI. Trimming took 7 bases from V and 3 from J, leaving 13 bases between them. CDR3 bases: TGTGCCAGCACGGCAGGGAGGTTCTACGAGCAGTACTTC. Its translation is CASTAGRFYEQYF.

The rearrangement links TRBV5-1 to TRBJ1-5; tentatively, D is TRBD1 (5 bases). V lost 2 bases to trimming and J lost 6 bases, with 18 bases between them. The CDR3 is 16 residues long. The V gene's germline CDR1 is SGHRS and CDR2 YFSETQ. This chain's CDR3 is CASSLVPGVAGQPQHF. In nucleotides, the CDR3 is TGCGCCAGCAGCTTAGTTCCGGGGGTGGCTGGTCAGCCCCAGCATTTT.

The genes are TRBV9 and TRBJ1-6; possible D gene TRBD1, 6 bases. Germline loops: CDR1 SGDLS, CDR2 YYNGEE. The CDR3 contains 13 residues. V gave up 6 bases and J gave up 5 bases, with 9 bases separating them. CDR3 amino acids: CASTGQHNSPLHF. DNA for the CDR3: TGTGCCAGCACCGGACAGCATAATTCACCCCTCCACTTT.

This chain connects TRBV3-1 (or the pseudogene TRBV3-2) to TRBJ1-2; 7 bases agree with TRBD1. Germline values: CDR1 LGHDT, CDR2 YNNKEL (reference sequence). The CDR3 totals 13 residues. J was trimmed by 6 bases and V by 4 bases; bases with no gene match: 5. The CDR3: CASSPQGGDGYTF. In nucleotides, the CDR3 is TGTGCCAGCAGCCCGCAGGGGGGTGATGGCTACACCTTC.

The chain uses TRBV10-3 and TRBJ2-3; D may be TRBD2 (5 bases). Germline CDR1 ENHRY, CDR2 SYGVKD. The CDR3 loop spans 14 amino acids. V was pared by 5 bases and J by 1 base, with 10 bases between. The DNA of the CDR3 is TGTGCCATCAGTCGCGGTAGCGGCACAGATACGCAGTATTTT. This translates into CAISRGSGTDTQYF.

The rearrangement uses TRBV10-3 and TRBJ2-5, with TRBD1 identical over 7 bases. V was pared by 2 bases and J by 7 bases, with 10 bases of the junction left unmatched. This CDR3 spans 15 amino acids. Germline lookup yields CDR1 ENHRY and CDR2 SYGVKD. Written as DNA, the CDR3 is TGTGCCATCAGTGAGGGACAGGCGACCCTTGGGACCCAGTACTTC. Encoded protein: CAISEGQATLGTQYF.